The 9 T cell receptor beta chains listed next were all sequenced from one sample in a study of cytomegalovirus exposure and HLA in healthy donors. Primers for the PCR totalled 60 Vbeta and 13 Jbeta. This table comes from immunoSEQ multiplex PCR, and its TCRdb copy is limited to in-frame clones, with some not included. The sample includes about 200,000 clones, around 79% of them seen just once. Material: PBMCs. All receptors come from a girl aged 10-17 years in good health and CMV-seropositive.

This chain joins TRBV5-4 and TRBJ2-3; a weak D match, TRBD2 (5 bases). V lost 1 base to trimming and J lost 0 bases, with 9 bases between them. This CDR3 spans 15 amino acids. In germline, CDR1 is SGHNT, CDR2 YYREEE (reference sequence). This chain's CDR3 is CASSLYSVSTDTQYF. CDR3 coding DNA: TGTGCCAGCAGCTTGTATAGCGTGAGCACAGATACGCAGTATTTT.

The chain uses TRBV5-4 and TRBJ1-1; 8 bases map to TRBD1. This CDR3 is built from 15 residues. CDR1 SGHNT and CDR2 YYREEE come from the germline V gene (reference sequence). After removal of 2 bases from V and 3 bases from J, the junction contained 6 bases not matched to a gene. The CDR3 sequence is CASSFANRGDTEAFF. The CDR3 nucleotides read TGTGCCAGCAGCTTCGCCAACAGGGGGGACACTGAAGCTTTCTTT. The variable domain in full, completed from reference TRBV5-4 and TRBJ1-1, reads ETGVTQSPTHLIKTRGQQVTLRCSSQSGHNTVSWYQQALGQGPQFIFQYYREEENGRGNFPPRFSGLQFPNYSSELNVNALELDDSALYLCASSFANRGDTEAFFGQGTRLTVV.

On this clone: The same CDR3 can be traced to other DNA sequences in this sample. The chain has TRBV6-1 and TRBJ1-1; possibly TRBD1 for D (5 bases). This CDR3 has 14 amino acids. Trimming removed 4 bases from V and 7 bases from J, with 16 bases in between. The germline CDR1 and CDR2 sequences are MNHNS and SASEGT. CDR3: CASSGRGDGGEAFF. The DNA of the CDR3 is TGTGCCAGCAGTGGTCGGGGGGACGGGGGTGAAGCTTTCTTT.

The CDR3 bases are TGTGCCAGCAGCTTGGGATGGGCAGAGCCCCAGCATTTT. This codes for CASSLGWAEPQHF. This chain uses TRBV5-5 with TRBJ1-5, with D hard to call. V was clipped by 0 bases and J by 8 bases, with 9 bases between them. The CDR3 length is 13 residues. Germline CDR1 reads SGHKS; CDR2 reads YYEKEE (reference sequence).

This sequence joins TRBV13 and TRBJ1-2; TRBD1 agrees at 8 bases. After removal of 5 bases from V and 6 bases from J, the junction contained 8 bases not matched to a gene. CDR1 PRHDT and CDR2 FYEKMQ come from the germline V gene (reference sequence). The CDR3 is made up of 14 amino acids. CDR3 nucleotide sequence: TGTGCCAGCAGCGTCGACAGGGGATACGATGGCTACACCTTC. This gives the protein CASSVDRGYDGYTF.

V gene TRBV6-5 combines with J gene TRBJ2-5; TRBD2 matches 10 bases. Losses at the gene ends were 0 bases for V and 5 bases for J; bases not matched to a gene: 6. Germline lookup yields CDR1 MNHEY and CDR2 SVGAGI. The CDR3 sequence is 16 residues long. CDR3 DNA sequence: TGTGCCAGCAGTTACTCCCAAGCGGGAGGGTCGGAGACCCAGTACTTC. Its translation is CASSYSQAGGSETQYF.

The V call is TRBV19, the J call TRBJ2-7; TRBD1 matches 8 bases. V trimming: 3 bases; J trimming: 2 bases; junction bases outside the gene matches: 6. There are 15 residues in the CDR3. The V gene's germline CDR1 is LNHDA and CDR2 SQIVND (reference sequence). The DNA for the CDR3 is TGTGCCAGTAGTATCACCGGGACAGGAGCCTACGAGCAGTACTTC. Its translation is CASSITGTGAYEQYF.

The CDR3 protein is CASSPTGGSYNSPLHF. The CDR3 region has the DNA TGTGCCAGCAGTCCTACGGGTGGGTCCTATAATTCACCCCTCCACTTT. The V and J genes are TRBV27 and TRBJ1-6, with no clear D. CDR3 length: 16 amino acids. Germline CDR1 MNHEY, CDR2 SMNVEV (reference sequence). V lost 5 bases, J lost 1 base, and 12 bases lay in between.

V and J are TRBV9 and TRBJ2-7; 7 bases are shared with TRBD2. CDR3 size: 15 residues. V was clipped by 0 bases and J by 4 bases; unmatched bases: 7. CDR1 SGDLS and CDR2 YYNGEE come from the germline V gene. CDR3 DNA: TGTGCCAGCAGCGTAGGGGGGGGGATAGCGTACGAGCAGTACTTC. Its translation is CASSVGGGIAYEQYF.